This note documents a single TCR beta chain sequence. Its antigen is not identified. Germline assignment: CDR1 SEHNR and CDR2 FQNEAQ (reference sequence). The germline V and J ends were trimmed by 2 bases and 0 bases, with 14 bases remaining between them. The CDR3 totals 16 residues. The data were produced by immunoSEQ multiplex PCR, yet TCRdb's version contains in-frame clones alone and is incomplete. This sample has about 60,000 clones, with roughly 58% found just once. These data are taken from a study of cytotoxic CD8 clonotypes in ibrutinib-treated CLL. Study results and caveats: At the start, clonality exceeded age-matched healthy donors and followed circulating CD8+ T-cell counts. Shared public clonotypes were rare, and on treatment they either got smaller or stayed the same. Sustained-remission and progressing patients had unequal sampling times. At progression, clonality fell back toward baseline after rising at ibrutinib response.

This material consisted of PBMCs, taken at disease progression, from a patient treated with ibrutinib. The chain is built from TRBV7-9 and TRBJ2-7; perhaps TRBD1 as D (6 bases). This TCR was sampled from a human donor with chronic lymphocytic leukemia. CDR3 in amino acids: CASSLYRQGTSYEQYF. CDR3 nucleotide sequence: TGTGCCAGCAGCTTATACCGCCAGGGGACCTCCTACGAGCAGTACTTC.